A single sample gave rise to the 19 T cell receptor beta chains below, sequenced in a study of shared T cell receptors in the human thymus. TCRdb's copy holds only in-frame clones and misses some; the assay was immunoSEQ multiplex PCR. Of about 610,000 clones in the sample, 88% are singletons; the top ten hold around 0.0099%. These data were likewise used in another study, on human thymus T cells.

The sequencing sample was made of thymocytes. The receptors were sampled from a boy under two years old with a congenital heart defect.

The CDR3 DNA is TGTGCCAGCAGCAAAAAAAGCGGCAGCGTATACCAAGAGACCCAGTACTTC. Its translation: CASSKKSGSVYQETQYF. This sequence joins TRBV5-4 and TRBJ2-5, with D perhaps TRBD2 (5 bases). Germline CDR1 reads SGHNT; CDR2 reads YYREEE (reference sequence). The CDR3 totals 17 residues. V was trimmed by 4 bases and J by 0 bases, leaving 19 bases between them. The whole variable domain, remainder taken from reference TRBV5-4 and TRBJ2-5, is ETGVTQSPTHLIKTRGQQVTLRCSSQSGHNTVSWYQQALGQGPQFIFQYYREEENGRGNFPPRFSGLQFPNYSSELNVNALELDDSALYLCASSKKSGSVYQETQYFGPGTRLLVL.

J is TRBJ2-3 and V is TRBV25-1; TRBD1 matches 7 bases. Germline V CDR1 and CDR2: MGHDK, SYGVNS. V dropped 6 bases and J dropped 6; count of bases not matched to a gene: 6. CDR3 length: 13 amino acids. CDR3 sequence: CASRGVGQDTQYF. Here the CDR3 DNA reads TGTGCCAGCAGGGGGGTGGGACAGGATACGCAGTATTTT.

The chain couples TRBV18 to TRBJ2-5; perhaps TRBD2 as D (6 bases). Trimming removed 4 bases at V and 2 bases at J, with 14 bases between. The CDR3 has 15 residues. Germline lookup yields CDR1 KGHSH and CDR2 LQKENI. CDR3 residues: CASSHRTTKQETQYF. The DNA for the CDR3 is TGTGCCAGCTCACACCGGACTACGAAGCAAGAGACCCAGTACTTC. Drawing the rest from reference TRBV18 and TRBJ2-5, the complete variable domain is NAGVMQNPRHLVRRRGQEARLRCSPMKGHSHVYWYRQLPEEGLKFMVYLQKENIIDESGMPKERFSAEFPKEGPSILRIQQVVRGDSAAYFCASSHRTTKQETQYFGPGTRLLVL.

A single count supports this clone. The CDR3 DNA reads TGTGCTAGTGGTTTGGTTACAGGGGATACCTACGAGCAGTACTTC. Encoded protein: CASGLVTGDTYEQYF. The genes are TRBV12-5 and TRBJ2-7, with 7 positions matching TRBD1. In germline, CDR1 is LGHNT, CDR2 FRNRAP. Trimming removed 0 bases from V and 2 bases from J; junction bases left unmatched: 4. This CDR3 comprises 15 residues.

This chain uses TRBV7-8 with TRBJ2-5, with D possibly TRBD2 on 5 matching bases. The CDR3 is 16 amino acids. The V gene's germline CDR1 is SGHVS and CDR2 FQNEAQ. With 1 base removed from V and 5 bases from J, the gap between germline ends came to 17 bases. The CDR3 reads CASSLERETPAETQYF. The CDR3 region has the DNA TGTGCCAGCAGCTTAGAAAGGGAGACCCCCGCGGAGACCCAGTACTTC.

The chain links TRBV18 to TRBJ2-4; TRBD1 is a possible D gene (7 bases). Germline loops: CDR1 KGHSH, CDR2 LQKENI. The CDR3 totals 19 residues. V gave up 0 bases and J gave up 0 bases, with 18 bases separating them. CDR3 sequence: CASSPPKAGGHQAKNIQYF. The CDR3 DNA reads as TGTGCCAGCTCACCACCGAAGGCAGGGGGGCACCAAGCCAAAAACATTCAGTACTTC.

J is TRBJ2-5 and V is TRBV2; 10 positions match TRBD2. Germline trimming cut 7 bases from V and 5 bases from J; bases unmatched to any gene: 16. Germline CDR1 reads SNHLY; CDR2 reads FYNNEI. This CDR3 contains 17 residues. CDR3 amino acids: CASILARVAGGWETQYF. CDR3 nucleotides: TGTGCCAGCATCCTTGCTAGGGTAGCGGGAGGATGGGAGACCCAGTACTTC.

CDR3 in amino acids: CASSFLGLAEGSYEQYF. The CDR3 DNA follows: TGTGCCAGCAGTTTCCTAGGACTAGCCGAGGGCTCCTACGAGCAGTACTTC. The V gene is TRBV28, the J gene TRBJ2-7; 8 bases match TRBD2. Germline V gene data show CDR1 as MDHEN and CDR2 as SYDVKM. J gave up 0 bases and V 3 bases, and 10 bases lay outside the gene matches. This CDR3 has 17 residues.

V gene TRBV5-6 combines with J gene TRBJ2-7, with D tentatively TRBD1 (6 bases). CDR3 length equals 16 residues. CDR1 and CDR2 (germline): SGHDT, YYEEEE. V was pared by 5 bases and J by 5 bases, with 23 bases between. In nucleotides, the CDR3 is TGTGCCAGCAGAGGGGGTCTCGGGGATTTCCCTGACGAGCAGTACTTC. It codes for CASRGGLGDFPDEQYF.

V gene TRBV5-3 combines with J gene TRBJ2-3; 8 bases align to TRBD2. TRBV5-3 is given ORF status, its function remaining uncertain. The CDR3 consists of 16 residues. Unmatched junction bases numbered 11, after V lost 3 bases and J lost 5 bases. The CDR3 DNA sequence: TGTGCCAGAAGCTCCGCCGAGCGGGAGTTAATAGATACGCAGTATTTT. This encodes CARSSAERELIDTQYF.

The chain recombines TRBV25-1 with TRBJ1-1; 8 nucleotides agree with TRBD1. Germline V lookup: CDR1 MGHDK, CDR2 SYGVNS. The junction had 4 bases not matched to a gene; V was cut back by 6 bases and J by 4 bases. The CDR3 contains 13 residues. CDR3 nucleotide sequence: TGTGCCAGCAGCCGGGACAGGAGCACTGAAGCTTTCTTT. It is translated as CASSRDRSTEAFF.

A single count supports this clone. The chain uses TRBV25-1 and TRBJ2-7, with TRBD2 matching 10 bases. Germline trimming cut 3 bases from V and 0 bases from J; bases unmatched to any gene: 2. The germline CDR1 and CDR2 sequences are MGHDK and SYGVNS. The CDR3 extends over 15 amino acids. This chain's CDR3 is CASSDGLAASYEQYF. The CDR3 nucleotides read TGTGCCAGCAGTGACGGACTAGCGGCCTCCTACGAGCAGTACTTC.

V is TRBV30 and J is TRBJ1-1, with a tentative D call TRBD1 (6 bases). Germline CDR1 reads GTSNPN; CDR2 reads SVGIG (reference sequence). V was cut by 5 bases and J by 5 bases, with 24 bases left in between. CDR3 length: 16 amino acids. The CDR3 DNA is TGTGCCTGGTCCCCTGAGTGGGGGCGTATAGAAACTGAAGCTTTCTTT. Residues: CAWSPEWGRIETEAFF.

This chain links TRBV6-1 with TRBJ2-7, with a weak D call TRBD2 (6 bases). Germline CDR1 reads MNHNS; CDR2 reads SASEGT. V shed 7 bases and J shed 7 bases, with 17 bases lying between them. The CDR3 length is 13 residues. The CDR3 DNA sequence: TGTGCCAGCAACGGGACTCCCCCCGGTGAGCAGTACTTC. It encodes CASNGTPPGEQYF.

This clone was picked up a small number of times. The rearrangement links TRBV15 to TRBJ2-7; 7 bases are shared with TRBD2. CDR3 length equals 16 residues. Germline V gene sequence: CDR1 LNHNV, CDR2 YYDKDF (reference sequence). V lost 3 bases to trimming and J lost 4 bases; unmatched junction nucleotides: 12. The CDR3 sequence: CATSRAGGGIRYEQYF. CDR3 bases: TGTGCCACCAGCAGGGCTGGGGGGGGGATACGATACGAGCAGTACTTC.

The chain links TRBV5-4 to TRBJ2-4; 13 bases line up with TRBD2. Losses at the gene ends were 3 bases for V and 9 bases for J; bases not matched to a gene: 9. The CDR3 is 16 amino acids. CDR1 is SGHNT and CDR2 is YYREEE in the germline V gene (reference sequence). CDR3 residues: CASSWGTSGARGIQYF. The CDR3 DNA sequence: TGTGCCAGCAGCTGGGGGACTAGCGGGGCGCGGGGCATTCAGTACTTC.

The rearrangement uses TRBV5-5 and TRBJ1-1; no clear D. The germline V and J ends were trimmed by 2 bases and 12 bases, with 14 bases remaining between them. The germline V gene has CDR1 SGHKS and CDR2 YYEKEE (reference sequence). The CDR3 totals 12 residues. CDR3 nucleotide sequence: TGTGCCAGCAGCTTCCCCCCCCGAGGGACTTTCTTT. This encodes CASSFPPRGTFF.

V and J are TRBV5-1 and TRBJ2-1; TRBD2 matches at 13 bases. Germline V gene sequence: CDR1 SGHRS, CDR2 YFSETQ. CDR3 size: 17 residues. After removal of 3 bases from V and 0 bases from J, the junction contained 3 bases not matched to a gene. The CDR3 DNA reads TGCGCCAGCAGCTCGGGACTAGCGGGGTCCTCCTACAATGAGCAGTTCTTC. Translating gives CASSSGLAGSSYNEQFF.

This clone occurred once. Germline and junction disagree at one end, which may indicate a read error. CDR3 nucleotides: TGTGCCAGCAGCTTGTCTGGGCAGGGAGGGTTT. Its protein is CASSLSGQGGF. V gene TRBV5-8 combines with J gene TRBJ1-1; possibly TRBD1 for D (5 bases). The CDR3 consists of 11 residues. Germline CDR1 and CDR2: SGHTS and YDEGEE. Variable domain in full (rest from reference TRBV5-8 and TRBJ1-1): EAGVTQSPTHLIKTRGQQATLRCSPISGHTSVYWYQQALGLGLQFLLWYDEGEERNRGNFPPRFSGRQFPNYSSELNVNALELEDSALYLCASSLSGQGGFGQGTRLTVV.